What follows is one T cell receptor beta chain and its context. Its target is not known. Germline V gene lookup returns CDR1 MNHEY and CDR2 SMNVEV (reference sequence). CDR3 length: 14 amino acids. V dropped 4 bases and J dropped 4; count of bases not matched to a gene: 3. The study ran its PCR with 60 Vbeta and 13 Jbeta primers. Study processing details: A follow-up analysis tallied tens of millions of unique TCR beta chains, roughly 11 million shared. Data came from immunoSEQ multiplex PCR; TCRdb stores just in-frame clones and leaves some out. D and trimming come from the DNA, and the V and J calls and clone size come from that table. The sample holds some 150,000 clones, over 60% seen once. This sample stems from a study of cytomegalovirus exposure and HLA in healthy donors. General study points: Being productive about 90% or about 30% of the time was typical of most TCR beta V segments in an earlier analysis.

This clonotype originated in a woman in her 30s in good health and CMV-seronegative. The genes are TRBV27 and TRBJ1-2; 10 positions agree with TRBD1. The sample consisted of PBMCs. The DNA for the CDR3 is TGTGCCAGCAGTTGGGACAGGGGCGGCTATGGCTACACCTTC. It specifies CASSWDRGGYGYTF.